The clone carrying this T cell receptor beta chain was recorded at least ten times. Its antigen is still unknown. This sample was taken from a study of CD8 T cells in ankylosing spondylitis. Points from the study as a whole: Researchers report that disease-linked clones proved CD8+ and relatively rare in peripheral blood. Significant enrichment of disease-linked clones was reportedly seen in matched ankylosing spondylitis synovial fluid. Fewer than ten highly homologous variants made up a TCR beta motif that seemed to typify ankylosing spondylitis blood.

It was by quantitative 5'-RACE with molecular barcodes that TCR beta libraries were made. TCRdb passed the 5' RACE reads through MiXCR, listing each CDR3 protein once. The sample has roughly 130,000 distinct CDR3 sequences, 6% to 8.5% seen once. What was sequenced was blood, either unsorted or a sorted T cell fraction (not recorded which). The source is a male donor with ankylosing spondylitis or in good health (not recorded which).

The CDR3 spells CSVEDRRGGAYEQYF. The DNA of the CDR3 is TGCAGCGTTGAAGATCGGAGGGGGGGGGCCTACGAGCAGTACTTC. This sequence joins TRBV29-1 and TRBJ2-7, with D possibly TRBD2 on 7 matching bases. CDR1 SQVTM and CDR2 ANQGSEA come from the germline V gene. This CDR3 spans 15 amino acids. Trimming cost V 0 bases and J 2 bases, with 14 bases left between them.